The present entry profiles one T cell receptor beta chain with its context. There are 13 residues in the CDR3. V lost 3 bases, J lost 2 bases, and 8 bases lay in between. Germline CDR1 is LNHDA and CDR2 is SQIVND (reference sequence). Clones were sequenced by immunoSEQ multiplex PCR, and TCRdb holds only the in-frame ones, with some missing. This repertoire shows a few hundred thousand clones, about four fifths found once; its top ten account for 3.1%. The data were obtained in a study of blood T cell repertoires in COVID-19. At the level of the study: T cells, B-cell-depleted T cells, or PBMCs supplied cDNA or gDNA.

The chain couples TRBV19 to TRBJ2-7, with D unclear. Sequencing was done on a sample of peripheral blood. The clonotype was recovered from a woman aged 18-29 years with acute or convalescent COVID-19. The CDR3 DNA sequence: TGTGCCAGTAGTATCGGGTCTACCTACGAGCAGTACTTC. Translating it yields CASSIGSTYEQYF.